This passage covers 15 T cell receptor beta chains from one sample sequenced in a study of T-cell memory formation after mild COVID-19. TCRdb used MiXCR to reprocess the 5' RACE reads, holding one entry per CDR3 protein. The repertoire has around 260,000 distinct CDR3 sequences, around 15% of them found once; the top ten carry approximately 23%. Sequencing was performed on PBMCs or a T cell subset sorted from them (not recorded which). The receptor set was obtained from a man younger than 30 who had mild COVID-19 (a few samples of this study predate the infection). Cell type and time point are not known.

This clonotype was picked up many times. The rearrangement links TRBV11-2 to TRBJ2-2; 7 nucleotides agree with TRBD1. V trimming: 6 bases; J trimming: 7 bases; junction bases outside the gene matches: 11. Germline V CDR1 and CDR2: SGHAT, FQNNGV. The CDR3 runs 15 residues. The CDR3 coding sequence is TGTGCCAGCAGGCATCCGGGGACAGCCCGCGGGGAGCTGTTTTTT. Encoded protein: CASRHPGTARGELFF.

This chain links TRBV4-1 with TRBJ1-6; a weak D match, TRBD1 (5 bases). V lost 1 base and J lost 9, with 22 bases in between. The CDR3 contains 18 residues. CDR1 and CDR2 (germline): MGHRA, YSYEKL. The CDR3: CASSQVVYRSRDGSPLHF. For the CDR3, the DNA is TGCGCCAGCAGCCAAGTGGTTTATCGGTCACGGGACGGTTCACCCCTCCACTTT.

CDR3 coding DNA: TGCGCCAGCAGCCCCGGGACAGGGGGTCCCTACGAGCAGTACGTC. This translates into CASSPGTGGPYEQYV. The V call is TRBV5-1, the J call TRBJ2-7; 11 bases fit TRBD1. The germline gives CDR1 SGHRS, CDR2 YFSETQ. The CDR3 has 15 residues. V was clipped by 4 bases and J by 2 bases; unmatched bases: 5.

The chain employs TRBV6-5 and TRBJ1-2; D ambiguous. Per the germline V gene, CDR1 is MNHEY and CDR2 is SVGAGI. The CDR3 runs to 13 residues. V lost 5 bases, J lost 4 bases, and 11 bases lay in between. The CDR3 region is CASSPRRSYGYTF. In DNA, the CDR3 is TGTGCCAGCAGTCCCCGCCGCTCCTATGGCTACACCTTC.

This clonotype has just a few counts. The chain is built from TRBV20-1 and TRBJ1-6, with D unresolved. V lost 0 bases and J 10 bases, leaving 13 bases between the germline ends. The CDR3 has 14 amino acids. Per germline, CDR1 DFQATT and CDR2 SNEGSKA (reference sequence). CDR3 region: CSARDVTERSPLHF. The CDR3 DNA follows: TGCAGTGCTAGAGATGTCACAGAGAGATCACCCCTCCACTTT.

The sample holds many counts of this clonotype. The chain recombines TRBV5-8 with TRBJ1-3; D not certain. CDR1 and CDR2 from the germline V gene are SGHTS and YDEGEE. CDR3 length equals 14 residues. The V gene lost 0 bases and the J gene lost 0 bases, with 4 bases spanning the gap. The DNA for the CDR3 is TGTGCCAGCAGCTTGGGTCGCTCTGGAAACACCATATATTTT. Translating it yields CASSLGRSGNTIYF.

This clonotype was seen many times. V is TRBV7-2 and J is TRBJ2-7; the D gene is possibly TRBD2 (5 bases). The germline V and J ends were trimmed by 4 bases and 0 bases, with 16 bases remaining between them. CDR3 size: 16 residues. Germline values: CDR1 SGHTA, CDR2 FQGNSA. CDR3 nucleotide sequence: TGTGCCAGCAGCTCATTTCCCCGGGGTAGCTCCTACGAGCAGTACTTC. Amino acids: CASSSFPRGSSYEQYF. Based on the CDR3 plus reference TRBV7-2 and TRBJ2-7, the full variable domain is GAGVSQSPSNKVTEKGKDVELRCDPISGHTALYWYRQSLGQGLEFLIYFQGNSAPDKSGLPSDRFSAERTGGSVSTLTIQRTQQEDSAVYLCASSSFPRGSSYEQYFGPGTRLTVT.

The chain couples TRBV29-1 to TRBJ2-1; D perhaps matches TRBD2 (5 bases). Trimming took off 7 bases at V and 14 bases at J, with 9 bases between the two ends. The CDR3 is 8 residues long. Germline V gene sequence: CDR1 SQVTM, CDR2 ANQGSEA. CDR3: CSAAGEFF. The CDR3, as DNA: TGCAGCGCCGCCGGGGAGTTCTTC.

The gene calls are TRBV6-5 and TRBJ2-7; the D gene is possibly TRBD2 (7 bases). Germline assignment: CDR1 MNHEY and CDR2 SVGAGI. CDR3 size: 13 residues. The ends were cut back, 6 bases at V and 9 bases at J, with 18 bases in the middle. The CDR3 bases are TGTGCCAGCAGCCCGGGGGGCATACTTGGGCAGTACTTC. Protein sequence: CASSPGGILGQYF.

The CDR3 protein is CASSLAGQGISPNEKLFF. The CDR3, as DNA: TGTGCCAGCTCCCTGGCCGGACAGGGAATCTCTCCTAATGAAAAACTGTTTTTT. V and J are TRBV18 and TRBJ1-4; 8 positions agree with TRBD1. Losses at the gene ends were 6 bases for V and 3 bases for J; bases not matched to a gene: 15. The CDR3 length is 18 residues. Germline assignment: CDR1 KGHSH and CDR2 LQKENI.

The chain carries TRBV3-1 and TRBJ2-3, with 12 bases aligning to TRBD2. From germline, CDR1 is LGHDT and CDR2 YNNKEL (reference sequence). Germline trimming cut 4 bases from V and 2 bases from J; bases unmatched to any gene: 4. The CDR3 has 16 residues. CDR3: CASSPSGGVPTDTQYF. CDR3 DNA sequence: TGTGCCAGCAGCCCTAGCGGGGGGGTCCCCACAGATACGCAGTATTTT.

The rearrangement joins TRBV5-1 to TRBJ2-1, with TRBD2 identical over 8 bases. CDR3 length: 16 amino acids. V shed 4 bases and J 7 bases; nucleotides not matched to a gene: 13. From germline, CDR1 is SGHRS and CDR2 YFSETQ. This CDR3 reads CASSTRTSSLGNEQFF. The CDR3 DNA sequence: TGCGCCAGCAGCACGAGGACTAGCTCGCTAGGGAATGAGCAGTTCTTC. Full variable domain (remainder filled in from reference TRBV5-1 and TRBJ2-1): KAGVTQTPRYLIKTRGQQVTLSCSPISGHRSVSWYQQTPGQGLQFLFEYFSETQRNKGNFPGRFSGRQFSNSRSEMNVSTLELGDSALYLCASSTRTSSLGNEQFFGPGTRLTVL.

This clonotype was seen ten or more times. This chain uses TRBV5-1 with TRBJ2-5; D is unclear. This CDR3 has 16 amino acids. CDR1 and CDR2 (germline): SGHRS, YFSETQ. Trimming cost V 0 bases and J 2 bases, with 14 bases left between them. CDR3 DNA sequence: TGCGCCAGCAGCTTGGCCTTTTCTAGGATGCAAGAGACCCAGTACTTC. Its translation is CASSLAFSRMQETQYF. Full variable domain (remainder filled in from reference TRBV5-1 and TRBJ2-5): KAGVTQTPRYLIKTRGQQVTLSCSPISGHRSVSWYQQTPGQGLQFLFEYFSETQRNKGNFPGRFSGRQFSNSRSEMNVSTLELGDSALYLCASSLAFSRMQETQYFGPGTRLLVL.

This clonotype was seen more than once but under ten times. This chain joins TRBV12-3 or TRBV12-4 and TRBJ2-1; 7 positions agree with TRBD2. J gave up 7 bases and V 6 bases, and 6 bases lay outside the gene matches. The CDR3 sequence is 13 residues long. As DNA, the CDR3 is TGTGCCAGCAGATCCGGGGGGTGGAATGAGCAGTTCTTC. This gives the protein CASRSGGWNEQFF.

This clonotype has ten or more counts. V is TRBV4-2 and J is TRBJ2-5; 11 bases align to TRBD2. The V and J ends lost 0 bases and 5 bases, in that order; junction bases with no gene match: 2. This CDR3 region has 15 residues. Looked up from germline, CDR1 is LGHNA and CDR2 is YNFKEQ. The CDR3 reads CASSQDSGGAETQYF. The CDR3 coding sequence is TGTGCCAGCAGCCAAGATAGCGGGGGGGCCGAGACCCAGTACTTC.